Below, 11 T cell receptor beta chains from the same sample are listed, as sequenced in a study of early T cells in non-severe SARS-CoV-2 infection. TCRdb ran MiXCR on the 5' RACE reads and lists one entry per CDR3 protein. Seen here are around 59,000 distinct CDR3 sequences, 9.5% to 15% observed once, and the top ten hold over 3%. Sequenced sample: whole blood. These receptors came from an adult who was a healthcare worker with PCR-confirmed SARS-CoV-2 infection or an uninfected control (not recorded which).

This clonotype was observed a few times. The chain recombines TRBV3-1 with TRBJ2-7, with 11 bases identical to TRBD2. V shed 5 bases and J 12 bases; nucleotides not matched to a gene: 6. This CDR3 has 12 residues. Germline V gene data show CDR1 as LGHDT and CDR2 as YNNKEL (reference sequence). CDR3 protein: CASSALAGVLYF. The CDR3 coding sequence is TGTGCCAGCAGCGCACTAGCGGGAGTTCTGTACTTC.

The chain couples TRBV3-1 to TRBJ2-1; 8 bases agree with TRBD2. This CDR3 has 16 amino acids. V shed 4 bases, J shed 6 bases, and the junction held 11 bases outside the gene matches. Per the germline V gene, CDR1 is LGHDT and CDR2 is YNNKEL (reference sequence). The CDR3 spells CASSPPRAGEFNEQFF. In DNA form, the CDR3 reads TGTGCCAGCAGCCCCCCTAGAGCGGGAGAATTCAATGAGCAGTTCTTC.

This clonotype was counted a few times. V gene TRBV11-2 combines with J gene TRBJ2-1, with D perhaps matching TRBD2 (5 bases). V was shortened by 0 bases and J by 7 bases, with 13 bases between the two germline ends. This CDR3 is 15 amino acids long. Germline lookup yields CDR1 SGHAT and CDR2 FQNNGV. CDR3 in DNA: TGTGCCAGCAGCTTAGATAAACTAGGCTCGAATGAGCAGTTCTTC. Amino acids: CASSLDKLGSNEQFF.

Only a few counts were recorded for this clonotype. The rearrangement links TRBV19 to TRBJ2-4; a weak D match, TRBD1 (5 bases). CDR1 is LNHDA, CDR2 SQIVND, per germline (reference sequence). V gave up 3 bases and J gave up 3 bases, with 9 bases separating them. The CDR3 is made up of 14 amino acids. This CDR3 is CASSIIRDKNIQYF. CDR3 DNA: TGTGCCAGTAGTATCATCAGGGACAAAAACATTCAGTACTTC. Based on the CDR3 plus reference TRBV19 and TRBJ2-4, the full variable domain is DGGITQSPKYLFRKEGQNVTLSCEQNLNHDAMYWYRQDPGQGLRLIYYSQIVNDFQKGDIAEGYSVSREKKESFPLTVTSAQKNPTAFYLCASSIIRDKNIQYFGAGTRLSVL.

This clonotype showed up just a few times. The rearrangement joins TRBV7-8 to TRBJ2-3, with 11 bases lining up with TRBD2. Trimming removed 2 bases from V and 4 bases from J; junction bases left unmatched: 5. Germline V CDR1 and CDR2: SGHVS, FQNEAQ. The CDR3 loop spans 16 amino acids. In DNA, the CDR3 is TGTGCCAGCAGCTTAACTAGCGGGAGCCTCTCAGATACGCAGTATTTT. This sequence encodes CASSLTSGSLSDTQYF. The variable domain in full, with the rest retrieved from reference TRBV7-8 and TRBJ2-3, is GAGVSQSPRYKVAKRGQDVALRCDPISGHVSLFWYQQALGQGPEFLTYFQNEAQLDKSGLPSDRFFAERPEGSVSTLKIQRTQQEDSAVYLCASSLTSGSLSDTQYFGPGTRLTVL.

This CDR3 is CASSLNVVGEQYF. The CDR3 DNA sequence: TGTGCCAGCAGCTTAAATGTGGTGGGCGAGCAGTACTTC. The V gene is TRBV11-2, the J gene TRBJ2-7; D gene ambiguous. This CDR3 has 13 residues. Per the germline V gene, CDR1 is SGHAT and CDR2 is FQNNGV. Trimming shortened V by 2 bases and J by 6 bases, and 11 bases separated the two germline ends.

J is TRBJ1-2 and V is TRBV28; a weak D match, TRBD1 (6 bases). Germline V CDR1 and CDR2: MDHEN, SYDVKM. This CDR3 region has 16 residues. V was clipped by 2 bases and J by 4 bases, with 17 bases between them. The DNA of the CDR3 is TGTGCCAGCAGTTTAGGGGGCAGGGGCTACGGCTATGGCTACACCTTC. This sequence encodes CASSLGGRGYGYGYTF.

This clonotype was seen many times. The junction differs from germline at one of its ends, possibly a read error. V and J are TRBV4-1 and TRBJ1-1; D ambiguous. The CDR3 is made up of 13 amino acids. The V gene's germline CDR1 is MGHRA and CDR2 YSYEKL. CDR3 in DNA: TGCGCCAGCAGCCAAGTTGGGGTCACTGAAGTTTTCTTT. It translates to CASSQVGVTEVFF.

The CDR3 reads CASSGLGQGPDTQYF. Written as DNA, the CDR3 is TGTGCCAGCAGTGGCCTGGGACAGGGGCCAGATACGCAGTATTTT. The chain carries TRBV6-1 and TRBJ2-3, with 10 bases lining up with TRBD1. The CDR3 spans 15 residues. The junction had 5 bases not matched to a gene; V was cut back by 4 bases and J by 4 bases. Germline loops: CDR1 MNHNS, CDR2 SASEGT.

V is TRBV5-4 and J is TRBJ2-4; possibly TRBD1 or TRBD2 for D (5 bases each). Trimming pared 0 bases from V and 0 bases from J, leaving 10 bases between. This CDR3 has 16 residues. Per germline, CDR1 SGHNT and CDR2 YYREEE (reference sequence). CDR3 residues: CASSLGGAGAKNIQYF. CDR3 coding DNA: TGTGCCAGCAGCTTGGGAGGGGCCGGAGCCAAAAACATTCAGTACTTC.

The chain links TRBV28 to TRBJ1-4; 11 bases are a match to TRBD1. V lost 2 bases and J lost 8; bases outside the gene matches: 4. This CDR3 spans 15 amino acids. Per germline, CDR1 MDHEN and CDR2 SYDVKM. The DNA for the CDR3 is TGTGCCAGCAGTTTAGGGACAGGGGGGAAGGAAAAACTGTTTTTT. It translates to CASSLGTGGKEKLFF.